Below are 27 T cell receptor beta chains sequenced from a single sample in a study of T cell responses to AZD1222 COVID-19 vaccine. Clones were sequenced by immunoSEQ multiplex PCR, and TCRdb holds only the in-frame ones, with some missing. Altogether about 130,000 clones are present, approximately 86% being singletons, with the ten largest covering approximately 6%. The sequenced sample was peripheral blood, obtained 28 days after the second AZD1222 dose. The receptors shown here come from an adult who received the AZD1222 COVID-19 vaccine.

Details on this clone: One end of the junction is discordant with germline, which a read error may explain. J is TRBJ2-3 and V is TRBV9, with D maybe TRBD1 (5 bases). Germline V gene lookup returns CDR1 SGDLS and CDR2 YYNGEE. This CDR3 spans 13 amino acids. The CDR3 DNA sequence: TGTGCCAGCAGCGTGGAAATGACAGATGCGCAGTATTTT. Amino acids: CASSVEMTDAQYF.

V and J are TRBV10-1 and TRBJ2-1, with TRBD2 matching 9 bases. Germline assignment: CDR1 WNHNN and CDR2 SYGVQD (reference sequence). This CDR3 is 15 amino acids long. V was pared by 0 bases and J by 6 bases, with 3 bases of the junction left unmatched. The CDR3 spells CASSESRGGANEQFF. The DNA for the CDR3 is TGCGCCAGCAGTGAGTCGCGCGGGGGGGCCAATGAGCAGTTCTTC.

This clone appeared a few times. V is TRBV5-1 and J is TRBJ2-7; 11 bases align to TRBD1. The J segment lost 6 bases and the V segment lost 4 bases, leaving 12 bases of the junction unmatched. Germline V gene lookup returns CDR1 SGHRS and CDR2 YFSETQ. CDR3 length equals 16 residues. CDR3: CASSEGIGQGATEQYF. Here the CDR3 DNA reads TGCGCCAGCAGCGAAGGAATAGGACAGGGGGCCACCGAGCAGTACTTC.

The chain links TRBV7-6 to TRBJ2-5; TRBD2 matches at 12 bases. V was clipped by 5 bases and J by 5 bases; unmatched bases: 18. CDR3 length: 19 amino acids. CDR1 is SGHVS and CDR2 is FNYEAQ in the germline V gene. The CDR3 reads CASSLLDSLAGGPGETQYF. In nucleotides, the CDR3 is TGTGCCAGCAGCCTCCTGGATTCGCTAGCGGGAGGGCCGGGTGAGACCCAGTACTTC. The full variable domain, its missing parts supplied by reference TRBV7-6 and TRBJ2-5, is GAGVSQSPRYKVTKRGQDVALRCDPISGHVSLYWYRQALGQGPEFLTYFNYEAQQDKSGLPNDRFSAERPEGSISTLTIQRTEQRDSAMYRCASSLLDSLAGGPGETQYFGPGTRLLVL.

The CDR3 protein is CASRLPKDRGQETQYF. DNA for the CDR3: TGTGCCAGCAGATTGCCTAAGGACAGGGGACAAGAGACCCAGTACTTC. V is TRBV27 and J is TRBJ2-5; 9 nucleotides match TRBD1. The CDR3 is made up of 16 amino acids. V lost 6 bases to trimming and J lost 2 bases; unmatched junction nucleotides: 10. CDR1 is MNHEY, CDR2 SMNVEV, per germline (reference sequence).

This rearrangement joins TRBV30 to TRBJ2-7, with unresolved D. Per the germline V gene, CDR1 is GTSNPN and CDR2 is SVGIG (reference sequence). The CDR3 loop spans 13 amino acids. Trimming cost V 4 bases and J 6 bases, with 16 bases left between them. The CDR3 reads CAWKDQGPGEQYF. The CDR3 coding sequence is TGTGCCTGGAAAGACCAAGGGCCCGGCGAGCAGTACTTC.

The chain has TRBV7-8 and TRBJ2-2; D is perhaps TRBD2 (5 bases). The CDR3 runs to 15 residues. The germline V gene encodes CDR1 SGHVS and CDR2 FQNEAQ. Trimming pared 5 bases from V and 6 bases from J, leaving 16 bases between. The CDR3 reads CASSPGGPNSGELFF. CDR3 sequence (DNA): TGTGCCAGCAGCCCCGGAGGACCGAATTCCGGGGAGCTGTTTTTT.

The rearrangement joins TRBV3-1 (or the pseudogene TRBV3-2) to TRBJ1-2; D ambiguous. Germline lookup yields CDR1 LGHDT and CDR2 YNNKEL (reference sequence). This CDR3 contains 13 residues. The V and J ends lost 0 bases and 4 bases respectively, with 6 bases between them. Here the CDR3 reads CASSQDLGYGYTF. CDR3 nucleotide sequence: TGTGCCAGCAGCCAAGACTTGGGCTATGGCTACACCTTC.

The chain links TRBV24-1 to TRBJ2-5; no clear D. The germline V gene has CDR1 KGHDR and CDR2 SFDVKD. Trimming removed 1 base at V and 5 bases at J, with 7 bases between. The CDR3 loop spans 13 amino acids. CDR3 amino acids: CATSDFTSETQYF. DNA for the CDR3: TGTGCCACCAGTGATTTCACCAGCGAGACCCAGTACTTC.

This clone was counted only a few times. The gene calls are TRBV7-9 and TRBJ2-1; 10 bases are a match to TRBD2. After removal of 3 bases from V and 8 bases from J, the junction contained 7 bases not matched to a gene. Germline loops: CDR1 SEHNR, CDR2 FQNEAQ (reference sequence). The CDR3 loop spans 15 amino acids. The CDR3 spells CASSFPSGGQYEQFF. For the CDR3, the DNA is TGTGCCAGCAGCTTTCCTAGCGGGGGACAATATGAGCAGTTCTTC.

DNA for the CDR3: TGTGCCAGCAGCTTATCGGGACAGGGGTATAGCGAGCAGTACTTC. Its translation is CASSLSGQGYSEQYF. The rearrangement joins TRBV5-6 to TRBJ2-7, with 10 bases aligning to TRBD1. Germline-derived CDR1 and CDR2 are SGHDT and YYEEEE. Trimming at V came to 2 bases and at J to 6 bases, leaving 8 bases not matched to a gene. This CDR3 has 15 amino acids.

This chain uses TRBV28 with TRBJ2-5, with D perhaps matching TRBD1 or TRBD2 (5 bases each). Trimming pared 4 bases from V and 4 bases from J, leaving 13 bases between. The CDR3 runs 14 residues. Looked up from germline, CDR1 is MDHEN and CDR2 is SYDVKM. For the CDR3, the DNA is TGTGCCAGCAGTTCAAACGTTGGGGGAGAGACCCAGTACTTC. Protein: CASSSNVGGETQYF.

This rearrangement joins TRBV4-2 to TRBJ2-1, with D possibly TRBD1 on 5 matching bases. Germline V gene data show CDR1 as LGHNA and CDR2 as YNFKEQ. Trimming stripped 1 base from V and 5 bases from J, with 12 bases between. There are 15 residues in the CDR3. CDR3 loop: CASSQVASRDNEQFF. The CDR3 DNA is TGTGCCAGCAGCCAAGTTGCCAGCAGGGACAATGAGCAGTTCTTC.

This chain connects TRBV24-1 to TRBJ2-1; TRBD1 matches at 9 bases. Germline values: CDR1 KGHDR, CDR2 SFDVKD. The V segment lost 6 bases and the J segment 7 bases; nucleotides outside the gene matches: 9. The CDR3 has 15 residues. The CDR3 here is CATSPGTGRGNEQFF. The CDR3 bases are TGTGCCACCAGTCCCGGGACAGGGAGGGGGAATGAGCAGTTCTTC.

This clone has only one observation. The V call is TRBV6-5, the J call TRBJ1-6, with D unresolved. The CDR3 has 14 residues. The V and J ends lost 5 bases and 10 bases respectively, with 15 bases between them. CDR1 is MNHEY, CDR2 SVGAGI, per germline. The CDR3 nucleotides read TGTGCCAGCAGTAACGGCCTTACACAGTCACCCCTCCACTTT. It specifies CASSNGLTQSPLHF.

The V call is TRBV14, the J call TRBJ2-2; D is perhaps TRBD1 (6 bases). The germline V and J ends were trimmed by 6 bases and 4 bases, with 18 bases remaining between them. This CDR3 is 16 amino acids long. Germline loops: CDR1 SGHDN, CDR2 FVKESK. CDR3 in amino acids: CASSRAQGSGTGELFF. The CDR3 DNA follows: TGTGCCAGCAGTCGCGCCCAGGGGTCGGGCACCGGGGAGCTGTTTTTT.

The chain combines TRBV28 with TRBJ2-5; no firm D call. V lost 6 bases and J 2 bases, leaving 7 bases between the germline ends. The CDR3 has 12 amino acids. CDR1 and CDR2 from the germline V gene are MDHEN and SYDVKM. In DNA, the CDR3 is TGTGCCAGCAGAGGGCTACAAGAGACCCAGTACTTC. It yields the protein CASRGLQETQYF.

This chain links TRBV11-2 with TRBJ2-7; 8 nucleotides line up with TRBD1. The CDR3 loop spans 15 amino acids. Germline-derived CDR1 and CDR2 are SGHAT and FQNNGV. The trim removed 4 bases at V and 2 bases at J, leaving 7 bases unmatched. In DNA, the CDR3 is TGTGCCAGCAGCTCCGCCGGGACAGGAACCTACGAGCAGTACTTC. Translating it yields CASSSAGTGTYEQYF.

The chain uses TRBV6-6 and TRBJ1-1, with D unresolved. Between the trimmed V and J ends, which lost 3 bases and 5 bases, there was a span of 10 bases. In germline, CDR1 is MNHNY, CDR2 SVGAGI (reference sequence). CDR3 length equals 13 residues. CDR3 protein: CASSYIRETEAFF. Here the CDR3 DNA reads TGTGCCAGCAGTTATATACGGGAAACTGAAGCTTTCTTT.

The chain carries TRBV4-1 and TRBJ2-3; D unclear. The CDR3 consists of 17 residues. The V end was cut by 0 bases, the J end by 1 base, with 14 bases between. CDR1 and CDR2 (germline): MGHRA, YSYEKL. CDR3 amino acids: CASSQDWYADRTDTQYF. Here the CDR3 DNA reads TGCGCCAGCAGCCAAGATTGGTACGCGGACCGCACAGATACGCAGTATTTT.

The gene calls are TRBV11-3 and TRBJ2-3; TRBD2 might be the D (6 bases). Trimming left V 2 bases short and J 6 bases short, with 12 bases between. This CDR3 comprises 14 residues. CDR1 and CDR2 from the germline V gene are SGHNT and YENEEA. The CDR3 region is CASSLWRGADTQYF. CDR3 DNA sequence: TGTGCCAGCAGCTTATGGCGGGGAGCGGATACGCAGTATTTT.

The CDR3 sequence is CAIRQDRQYNSPLHF. The CDR3 DNA reads as TGTGCCATCAGACAGGACAGACAGTATAATTCACCCCTCCACTTT. This chain uses TRBV10-3 with TRBJ1-6; TRBD1 is a possible D gene (6 bases). The CDR3 sequence is 15 residues long. V shed 6 bases and J shed 4 bases, with 13 bases lying between them. Germline loops: CDR1 ENHRY, CDR2 SYGVKD.

This rearrangement joins TRBV6-5 to TRBJ1-2; the D is unclear. Trimming removed 2 bases from V and 9 bases from J, with 13 bases in between. The CDR3 loop spans 13 amino acids. The germline CDR1 and CDR2 sequences are MNHEY and SVGAGI. As DNA, the CDR3 is TGTGCCAGCAGTTACCGGCCAACGGGTAGCTACACCTTC. Its translation is CASSYRPTGSYTF.

The J gene is TRBJ1-1, the V gene TRBV28; D is ambiguous. CDR1 is MDHEN and CDR2 is SYDVKM in the germline V gene. Between the trimmed V and J ends, which lost 4 bases and 1 base, there was a span of 10 bases. The CDR3 is made up of 14 amino acids. CDR3 residues: CASSSNDANTEAFF. The CDR3 nucleotides read TGTGCCAGCAGTTCCAACGACGCGAACACTGAAGCTTTCTTT.

DNA of the CDR3: TGCGCCAGCAGCCAAGATGGAGGGGTAGCTAACTATGGCTACACCTTC. Translated, it gives CASSQDGGVANYGYTF. The rearrangement uses TRBV4-3 and TRBJ1-2, with D maybe TRBD1 (5 bases). CDR1 and CDR2 (germline): LGHNA, YSLEER. V lost 0 bases and J 0 bases, leaving 11 bases between the germline ends. The CDR3 runs 16 residues.

This chain joins TRBV6-5 and TRBJ2-7; TRBD2 aligns across 12 bases. Germline CDR1 MNHEY, CDR2 SVGAGI. Losses at the gene ends were 11 bases for V and 6 bases for J; bases not matched to a gene: 8. The CDR3 consists of 13 residues. The CDR3 bases are TGTGCCTTAGTGGCTAGCGGGAGGGCCGAGCAGTACTTC. Its protein product is CALVASGRAEQYF.

This clone was seen more than once but under ten times. The chain recombines TRBV7-6 with TRBJ2-1; D unresolved. Trimming removed 1 base from V and 6 bases from J, with 13 bases in between. CDR1 and CDR2 (germline): SGHVS, FNYEAQ. This CDR3 region has 15 residues. The CDR3 reads CASSLGIGYGNEQFF. The CDR3 DNA is TGTGCCAGCAGCTTAGGTATCGGTTACGGCAATGAGCAGTTCTTC.